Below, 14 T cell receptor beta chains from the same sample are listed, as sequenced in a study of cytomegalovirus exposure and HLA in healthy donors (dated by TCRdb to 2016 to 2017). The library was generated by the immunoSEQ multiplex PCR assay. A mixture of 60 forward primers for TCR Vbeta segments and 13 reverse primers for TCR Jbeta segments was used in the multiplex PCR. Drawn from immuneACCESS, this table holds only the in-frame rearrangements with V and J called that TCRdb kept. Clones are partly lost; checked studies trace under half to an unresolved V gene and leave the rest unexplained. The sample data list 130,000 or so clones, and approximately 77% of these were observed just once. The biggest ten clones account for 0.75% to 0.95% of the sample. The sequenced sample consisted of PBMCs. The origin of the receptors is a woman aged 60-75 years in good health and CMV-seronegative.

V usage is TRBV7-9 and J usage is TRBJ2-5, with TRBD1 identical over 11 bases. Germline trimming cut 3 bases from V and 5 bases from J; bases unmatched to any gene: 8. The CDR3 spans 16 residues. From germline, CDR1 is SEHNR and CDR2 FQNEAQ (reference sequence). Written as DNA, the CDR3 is TGTGCCAGCAGCTTCTCCACCGGGACAGGGGGTGAGACCCAGTACTTC. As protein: CASSFSTGTGGETQYF.

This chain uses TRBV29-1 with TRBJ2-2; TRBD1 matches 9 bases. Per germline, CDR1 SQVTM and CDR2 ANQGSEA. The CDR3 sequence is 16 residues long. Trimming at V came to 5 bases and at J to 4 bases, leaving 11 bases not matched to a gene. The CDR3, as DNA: TGCAGCGTTTTCGTCCCGGGGACAGGGAGCACCGGGGAGCTGTTTTTT. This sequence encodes CSVFVPGTGSTGELFF.

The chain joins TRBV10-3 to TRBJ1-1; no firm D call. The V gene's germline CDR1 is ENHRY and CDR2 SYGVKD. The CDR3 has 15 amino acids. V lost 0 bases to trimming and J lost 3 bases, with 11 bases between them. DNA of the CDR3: TGTGCCATCAGTGAGTCCATTCCACGAGACACTGAAGCTTTCTTT. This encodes CAISESIPRDTEAFF.

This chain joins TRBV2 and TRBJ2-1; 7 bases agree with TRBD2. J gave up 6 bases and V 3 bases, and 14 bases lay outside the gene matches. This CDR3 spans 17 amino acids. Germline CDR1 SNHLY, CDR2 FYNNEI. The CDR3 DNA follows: TGTGCCAGCAGTGATGGATCCAGGACTAGAGGGTTCAATGAGCAGTTCTTC. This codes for CASSDGSRTRGFNEQFF. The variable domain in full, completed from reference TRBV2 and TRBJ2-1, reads EPEVTQTPSHQVTQMGQEVILRCVPISNHLYFYWYRQILGQKVEFLVSFYNNEISEKSEIFDDQFSVERPDGSNFTLKIRSTKLEDSAMYFCASSDGSRTRGFNEQFFGPGTRLTVL.

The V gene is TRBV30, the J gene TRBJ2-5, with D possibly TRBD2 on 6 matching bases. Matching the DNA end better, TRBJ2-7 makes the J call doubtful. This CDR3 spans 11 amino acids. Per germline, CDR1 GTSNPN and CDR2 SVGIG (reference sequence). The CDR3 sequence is CALGTAYEQYF. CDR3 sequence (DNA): TGTGCCCTAGGGACTGCCTACGAGCAGTACTTC.

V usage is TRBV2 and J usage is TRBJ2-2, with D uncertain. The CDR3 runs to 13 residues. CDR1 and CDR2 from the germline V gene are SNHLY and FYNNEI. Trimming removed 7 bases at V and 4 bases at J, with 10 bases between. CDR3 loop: CASKLLGTGELFF. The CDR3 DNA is TGTGCCAGCAAACTACTCGGCACCGGGGAGCTGTTTTTT.

The CDR3 reads CASSRETSTDTQYF. CDR3 sequence (DNA): TGTGCCAGTAGTCGGGAGACTAGCACAGATACGCAGTATTTT. This rearrangement joins TRBV19 to TRBJ2-3, with D perhaps matching TRBD2 (6 bases). The CDR3 spans 14 residues. Per germline, CDR1 LNHDA and CDR2 SQIVND (reference sequence). Between the trimmed V and J ends, which lost 5 bases and 0 bases, there was a span of 9 bases. Based on the CDR3 plus reference TRBV19 and TRBJ2-3, the full variable domain is DGGITQSPKYLFRKEGQNVTLSCEQNLNHDAMYWYRQDPGQGLRLIYYSQIVNDFQKGDIAEGYSVSREKKESFPLTVTSAQKNPTAFYLCASSRETSTDTQYFGPGTRLTVL.

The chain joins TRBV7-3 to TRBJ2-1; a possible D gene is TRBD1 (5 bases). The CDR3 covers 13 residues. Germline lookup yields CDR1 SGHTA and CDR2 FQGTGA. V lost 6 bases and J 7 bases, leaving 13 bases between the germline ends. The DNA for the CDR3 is TGTGCCAGCAGTCCTGGGGCCTGGAATGAGCAGTTCTTC. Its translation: CASSPGAWNEQFF.

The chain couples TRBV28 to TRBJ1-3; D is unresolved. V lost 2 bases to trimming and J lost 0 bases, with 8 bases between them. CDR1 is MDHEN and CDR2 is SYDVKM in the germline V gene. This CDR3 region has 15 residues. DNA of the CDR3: TGTGCCAGCAGTTTAATCCGGGTCTCTGGAAACACCATATATTTT. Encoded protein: CASSLIRVSGNTIYF.

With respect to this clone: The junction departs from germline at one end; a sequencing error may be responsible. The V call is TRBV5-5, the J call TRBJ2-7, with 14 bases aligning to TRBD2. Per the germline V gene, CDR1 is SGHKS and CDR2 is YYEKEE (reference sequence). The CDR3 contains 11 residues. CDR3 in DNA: TGTGCCAGCAGCCGGGGACTAGCGGGAGTCTTC. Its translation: CASSRGLAGVF.

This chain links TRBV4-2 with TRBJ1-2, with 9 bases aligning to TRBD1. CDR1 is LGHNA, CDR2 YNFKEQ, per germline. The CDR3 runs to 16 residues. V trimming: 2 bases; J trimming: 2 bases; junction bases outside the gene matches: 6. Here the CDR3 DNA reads TGTGCCAGCAGCCAACACCGAGGACAGGGGAACTATGGCTACACCTTC. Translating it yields CASSQHRGQGNYGYTF.

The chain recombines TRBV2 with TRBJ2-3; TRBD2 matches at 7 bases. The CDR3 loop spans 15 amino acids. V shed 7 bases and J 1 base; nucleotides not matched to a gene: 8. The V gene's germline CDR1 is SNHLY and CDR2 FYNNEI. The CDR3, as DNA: TGTGCCAGCACGCGGGAGAGGCAAGGCACAGATACGCAGTATTTT. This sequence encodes CASTRERQGTDTQYF.

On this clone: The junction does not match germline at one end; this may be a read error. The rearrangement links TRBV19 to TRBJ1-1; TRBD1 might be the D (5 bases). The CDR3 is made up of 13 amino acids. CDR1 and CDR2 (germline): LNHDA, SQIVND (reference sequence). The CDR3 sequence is CASSKRTDTAAFF. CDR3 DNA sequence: TGTGCCAGTAGTAAAAGGACGGACACTGCAGCTTTCTTT.

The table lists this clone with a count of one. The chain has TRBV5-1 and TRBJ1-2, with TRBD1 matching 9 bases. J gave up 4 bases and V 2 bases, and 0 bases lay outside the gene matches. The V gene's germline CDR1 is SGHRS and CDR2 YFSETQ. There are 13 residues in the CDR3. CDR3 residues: CASSLQGAYGYTF. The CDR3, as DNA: TGCGCCAGCAGCTTACAGGGGGCCTATGGCTACACCTTC.